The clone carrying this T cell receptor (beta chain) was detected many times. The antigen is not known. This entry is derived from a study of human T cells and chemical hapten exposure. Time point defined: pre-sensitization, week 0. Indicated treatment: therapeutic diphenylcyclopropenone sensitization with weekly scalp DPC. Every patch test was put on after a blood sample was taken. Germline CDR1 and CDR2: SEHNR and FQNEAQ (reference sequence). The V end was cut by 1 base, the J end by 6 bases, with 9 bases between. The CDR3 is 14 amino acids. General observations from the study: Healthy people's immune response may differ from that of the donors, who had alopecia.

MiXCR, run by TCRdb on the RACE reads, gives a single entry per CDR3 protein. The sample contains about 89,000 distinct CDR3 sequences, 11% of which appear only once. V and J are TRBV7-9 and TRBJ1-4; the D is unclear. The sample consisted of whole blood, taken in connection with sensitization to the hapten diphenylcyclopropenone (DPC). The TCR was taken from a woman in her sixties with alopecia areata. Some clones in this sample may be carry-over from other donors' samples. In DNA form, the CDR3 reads TGTGCCAGCAGCTTAGGATTGGCGGATGAAAAACTGTTTTTT. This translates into CASSLGLADEKLFF.